This is a list of T cell receptor beta chains from one sample in a study of T-cell memory formation after mild COVID-19. TCRdb passed the 5' RACE reads through MiXCR, listing each CDR3 protein once. The sample consists of around 320,000 distinct CDR3 sequences, over 11% of them appearing once. Source material: PBMCs or a T cell subset sorted from them (not recorded which). The source of these receptors is a man between 18 and 29 years old who had mild COVID-19 (a few samples of this study predate the infection). Cell type and time point are not known. Each CDR3 is given with its conserved first and last residue. Each record gives: D gene, V gene, J gene, clone size, CDR3 DNA, CDR3 protein. D genes are given only for firm matches. The size of a clone is reported for some rows only, either as once, few or many, or as a class for expanded clones.

>-|TRBV7-9|TRBJ1-4|few
TGTGCCAGCAGCTTAGAAGGGGCAGACACTAATGAAAAACTGTTTTTT
CASSLEGADTNEKLFF
>TRBD2|TRBV7-2|TRBJ2-3|few
TGTGCCAGCAGCCCGACTAGCGGGGGGACGACGCAGTATTTT
CASSPTSGGTTQYF
>-|TRBV27|TRBJ2-5|few
TGTGCCAGCAGCCCGGGGGCCCCGAACAAGGAATACCAAGAGACCCAGTACTTC
CASSPGAPNKEYQETQYF
>TRBD2|TRBV7-2|TRBJ2-1|many
TGTGCCAGCAGCTCTAGCGGCAATGAGCAGTTCTTC
CASSSSGNEQFF
>-|TRBV7-9|TRBJ1-2|-
TGTGCCAGCACCGCTATAGGGTTTGGCTACACCTTC
CASTAIGFGYTF
>TRBD1|TRBV10-3|TRBJ2-7|-
TGTGCCATCTGGGACAGGGGGCACGAGCAGTACTTC
CAIWDRGHEQYF
>TRBD2|TRBV7-9|TRBJ2-1|few
TGTGCCAGCAGCTTAGACCCGACTAGCTCAAATGAGCAGTTCTTC
CASSLDPTSSNEQFF
>TRBD1|TRBV24-1|TRBJ2-3|-
TGTGCCACCCGAGCCCGGGCAGGGGGCGCAGATACGCAGTATTTT
CATRARAGGADTQYF
>-|TRBV12-3/TRBV12-4|TRBJ1-6|-
TGTGCCAGCAGACCCCTGAATTCACCCCTCCACTTT
CASRPLNSPLHF
>-|TRBV21-1|TRBJ2-7|-
TGTGCCAGCAGCGATCTAGCGGACGAGCAGTACTTC
CASSDLADEQYF
>TRBD1|TRBV27|TRBJ2-1|-
TGTGCCAGCAGTTTCGTACCAACAGGGGGGAATGAGCAGTTCTTC
CASSFVPTGGNEQFF
>-|TRBV20-1|TRBJ2-3|-
TGCAGTGCTAGAGATACGAGAAGGACAGATACGCAGTATTTT
CSARDTRRTDTQYF
>-|TRBV12-3/TRBV12-4|TRBJ1-1|many
TGTGCCAGCACCGAGATCGTCGGGAGTGAAGCTTTCTTT
CASTEIVGSEAFF
>-|TRBV27|TRBJ1-2|few
TGTGCCAGCGGGCCGTTGCGGGGTCGGGACTATGGCTACACCTTC
CASGPLRGRDYGYTF
>-|TRBV6-2/TRBV6-3|TRBJ2-1|few
TGTGCCAGCAGAACCCCAGCCCATTACAATGAGCAGTTCTTC
CASRTPAHYNEQFF
>-|TRBV4-2|TRBJ2-2|few
TGTGCCAGCAGCCACGGACTTAACACCGGGGAGCTGTTTTTT
CASSHGLNTGELFF
>-|TRBV5-1|TRBJ1-2|-
TGCGCCAGCAGCTTGGCGGCAGGAACCTATGGCTACACCTTC
CASSLAAGTYGYTF
>TRBD2|TRBV7-8|TRBJ2-1|many
TGTGCCAGCAGCTTAGCGCGACTAGCGGGGGAGCATGAGCAGTTCTTC
CASSLARLAGEHEQFF
>TRBD2|TRBV5-1|TRBJ2-1|few
TGCGCCAGCAGCGGCAGCGGGGGGGTGTCCTACAATGAGCAGTTCTTC
CASSGSGGVSYNEQFF
>-|TRBV7-9|TRBJ2-7|-
TGTGCCAGCAGCTCTAATCAGGGGTTGGATCAGCAGTACTTC
CASSSNQGLDQQYF
>TRBD1|TRBV5-1|TRBJ1-2|-
TGCGCCAGCAGCATGCTGTTTGGACAGGGGGTCTATGGCTACACCTTC
CASSMLFGQGVYGYTF
>-|TRBV7-9|TRBJ2-6|few
TGTGCCAGCAGCAGGGTCAACGTCCTGACTTTC
CASSRVNVLTF
>TRBD1|TRBV2|TRBJ2-1|few
TGTGCCAGCAGGACAGGGCGGCTCAATGAGCAGTTCTTC
CASRTGRLNEQFF
>-|TRBV20-1|TRBJ1-4|-
TGCAGTGCTAGGTGGGCCGGGGAAAAACTGTTTTTT
CSARWAGEKLFF
>-|TRBV6-5|TRBJ1-4|-
TGTGCCAGCAGTGAAACGGGGGTAGCAACTAATGAAAAACTGTTTTTT
CASSETGVATNEKLFF
>TRBD2|TRBV6-5|TRBJ2-5|few
TGTGCCAGCAGCTCAACGGGGGGGTATGAAGAGACCCAGTACTTC
CASSSTGGYEETQYF
>TRBD2|TRBV7-2|TRBJ2-2|many
TGTGCCAGCAGCTTAGGCGGGGGGTACACCGGGGAGCTGTTTTTT
CASSLGGGYTGELFF
>-|TRBV13|TRBJ2-3|-
TGTGCCAGCAGCTTAGAAGGGGACACAGATACGCAGTATTTT
CASSLEGDTDTQYF
>-|TRBV29-1|TRBJ1-1|few
TGCAGCGTTGAAGACGGACTCGTGAACACTGAAGCTTTCTTT
CSVEDGLVNTEAFF
>TRBD2|TRBV18|TRBJ2-7|many
TGTGCCAGCTCACCAAAACTAGCGGGGGGAGCCTACGAGCAGTACTTC
CASSPKLAGGAYEQYF
>-|TRBV5-1|TRBJ2-1|few
TGCGCCAGCCGCCCGAGCGGTTACAATGAGCAGTTCTTC
CASRPSGYNEQFF
>-|TRBV7-9|TRBJ2-5|once
TGTGCCAGCAGCTTGGAGACTAAACCTCCCCACTTC
CASSLETKPPHF
>TRBD1|TRBV7-8|TRBJ1-1|few
TGTGCCAGCAGCCTAGGGACAGGCTCTAACACTGAAGCTTTCTTT
CASSLGTGSNTEAFF
>-|TRBV10-3|TRBJ2-4|-
TGTGCCATCAGTACCTCGGGAGCCAAAAACATTCAGTACTTC
CAISTSGAKNIQYF
>-|TRBV2|TRBJ1-3|-
TGTGCCAGCAGGGGCCACGGGGGAAACACCATATATTTT
CASRGHGGNTIYF
>-|TRBV6-2/TRBV6-3|TRBJ1-2|-
TGTGCCAGCAGTGCTCGACCCGCGGACTATGGCTACACCTTC
CASSARPADYGYTF
>-|TRBV4-1|TRBJ1-1|few
TGCGCCAGCAGCCAAGATTTGCAGCGGGGAGCTTTCTTT
CASSQDLQRGAFF
>-|TRBV4-1|TRBJ2-5|-
TGCGCCAGCAGCCAAGATGGGGGGATAACCCAGTACTTC
CASSQDGGITQYF
>-|TRBV9|TRBJ2-1|few
TGTGCCAGCAGCCCCCCGTCCAGCAACAATGAGCAGTTCTTC
CASSPPSSNNEQFF
>-|TRBV9|TRBJ2-5|few
TGTGCCAGCAGCGTGACCCGGACGAGGCAGGAGACCCAGTACTTC
CASSVTRTRQETQYF
>TRBD1|TRBV12-3/TRBV12-4|TRBJ2-5|-
TGTGCCAGCAACTCGGACAGGGGGCGAGAGACCCAGTACTTC
CASNSDRGRETQYF
>-|TRBV9|TRBJ2-2|few
TGTGCCAGCAGCGCCAGGGTTTTCGGCACCGGGGAGCTGTTTTTT
CASSARVFGTGELFF
>-|TRBV2|TRBJ2-1|-
TGTGCCAGCAGTGGGGCAGGGCTCAATGAGCAGTTCTTC
CASSGAGLNEQFF
>-|TRBV4-1|TRBJ2-1|many
TGCGCCAGCAGCCAAGGGAGGAGCTCCTACAATGAGCAGTTCTTC
CASSQGRSSYNEQFF
>-|TRBV9|TRBJ2-6|-
TGTGCCAGCAGCGTAGAAAAAATCTCTGGGGCCAACGTCCTGACTTTC
CASSVEKISGANVLTF
>-|TRBV5-8|TRBJ2-3|few
TGTGCCAGCAGCTTGTCCAGCGGCGGGTATACGCAGTATTTT
CASSLSSGGYTQYF
>-|TRBV7-2|TRBJ1-2|-
TGTGCCAGCAGCTTAGGGTCGACGTCGGCTTCTGGCTACACCTTC
CASSLGSTSASGYTF
>-|TRBV7-9|TRBJ1-4|-
TGTGCCAGCAGCTTAGGAGAAGGGGGGAAACTGTTTTTT
CASSLGEGGKLFF
>TRBD1|TRBV5-1|TRBJ2-5|-
TGCGCCAGCAGCTTGGTAGCGGGACAGGGGGCTGAAGAGACCCAGTACTTC
CASSLVAGQGAEETQYF
>TRBD2|TRBV4-1|TRBJ2-1|many
TGCGCCAGCAGCCGAGGGGGACTAGCGGCCCTAGGTAATGAGCAGTTCTTC
CASSRGGLAALGNEQFF
>TRBD2|TRBV6-1|TRBJ2-3|-
TGTGCCAGCAGTGAAGTACTAGCGGGGTCCACAGATACGCAGTATTTT
CASSEVLAGSTDTQYF
>TRBD2|TRBV7-3|TRBJ2-3|few
TGTGCCAGCAGCTTTCAGACTAGCGCCGATACGCAGTATTTT
CASSFQTSADTQYF
>-|TRBV2|TRBJ2-1|-
TGTGCCAGCAGTGAATCGCGCGCCTCCTACAATGAGCAGTTCTTC
CASSESRASYNEQFF
>-|TRBV9|TRBJ1-1|-
TGTGCCAGCAGCGAAGGACAACCGAACACTGAAGCTTTCTTT
CASSEGQPNTEAFF
>TRBD1|TRBV3-1|TRBJ2-7|few
TGTGCCAGCAGCCGTCGGGGCCTAGGGACAGGGACAGCCGAGCAGTACTTC
CASSRRGLGTGTAEQYF